The 22 T cell receptor beta chains listed next were all sequenced from one sample in a study of T cell repertoires in cytomegalovirus infection. TCRdb used MiXCR to reprocess the reads, holding one entry per CDR3 protein. Among about 740,000 distinct CDR3 sequences listed, approximately 40% were seen once. What was sequenced was PBMCs. The source of these receptors is a human donor in good health (CMV status not recorded). Some clones in this sample may be carry-over from other donors' samples.

The chain links TRBV7-4 to TRBJ2-3; D remains ambiguous. V dropped 5 bases and J dropped 0 bases, with 15 bases sitting between them. In germline, CDR1 is SGHVT, CDR2 SQSDAQ. This CDR3 is built from 16 residues. The CDR3 DNA reads as TGTGCCAGCAGCCCTAGAGTCGCTGGGAGCACAGATACGCAGTATTTT. As protein: CASSPRVAGSTDTQYF. The variable domain in full, with the rest retrieved from reference TRBV7-4 and TRBJ2-3, is GAGVSQSPRYKVAKRGRDVALRCDSISGHVTLYWYRQTLGQGSEVLTYSQSDAQRDKSGRPSGRFSAERPERSVSTLKIQRTEQGDSAVYLCASSPRVAGSTDTQYFGPGTRLTVL.

The J gene is TRBJ2-2, the V gene TRBV3-1; D ambiguous. The ends were cut back, 1 base at V and 6 bases at J, with 9 bases in the middle. Germline lookup yields CDR1 LGHDT and CDR2 YNNKEL (reference sequence). This CDR3 region has 14 residues. CDR3 loop: CASSQGQSAGELFF. The CDR3 region has the DNA TGTGCCAGCAGCCAAGGACAAAGCGCCGGGGAGCTGTTTTTT.

The chain combines TRBV5-1 with TRBJ1-1; the D is unclear. The CDR3 extends over 15 amino acids. The V and J ends lost 0 bases and 0 bases respectively, with 9 bases between them. CDR1 is SGHRS, CDR2 YFSETQ, per germline. This CDR3 reads CASSLEGSMNTEAFF. The CDR3 nucleotides read TGCGCCAGCAGCTTGGAAGGGTCCATGAACACTGAAGCTTTCTTT.

V usage is TRBV29-1 and J usage is TRBJ2-7; TRBD1 agrees at 8 bases. This CDR3 spans 14 amino acids. V dropped 6 bases and J dropped 0; count of bases not matched to a gene: 7. Germline V lookup: CDR1 SQVTM, CDR2 ANQGSEA. CDR3 coding DNA: TGCAGCGTAGGGACAGGTCTAAGCTCCTACGAGCAGTACTTC. This sequence encodes CSVGTGLSSYEQYF.

The gene calls are TRBV7-9 and TRBJ2-7, with 8 bases matching TRBD2. CDR3 size: 19 residues. The V and J ends lost 5 bases and 2 bases, in that order; junction bases with no gene match: 20. Germline loops: CDR1 SEHNR, CDR2 FQNEAQ (reference sequence). In DNA, the CDR3 is TGTGCCAGCAGCCCGGTCGGGCATCTAGCGGGCGCGGTACCCTACGAGCAGTACTTC. Its translation is CASSPVGHLAGAVPYEQYF.

The table lists this clonotype with a few counts. The chain employs TRBV6-5 and TRBJ2-7; D might be TRBD1 or TRBD2, each matching 5 bases. Deletions cut 5 bases from V and 8 bases from J, with 19 bases between. Per the germline V gene, CDR1 is MNHEY and CDR2 is SVGAGI. The CDR3 runs 14 residues. The CDR3 sequence: CASSRSRDLPQQYF. CDR3 bases: TGTGCCAGCAGTCGCTCCCGGGACCTTCCGCAGCAGTACTTC.

CDR3 amino acids: CASCRWGEKLFF. The CDR3 nucleotides read TGTGCCAGCTGCCGATGGGGGGAAAAACTGTTTTTT. This chain connects TRBV12-3 or TRBV12-4 to TRBJ1-4, with a possible D match to TRBD1 (5 bases). The CDR3 is made up of 12 amino acids. The V gene lost 8 bases and the J gene lost 8 bases, with 12 bases spanning the gap.

V and J are TRBV12-3 or TRBV12-4 and TRBJ2-2; perhaps D is TRBD1 or TRBD2 (5 bases each). The CDR3 is 14 amino acids. The V and J ends lost 2 bases and 4 bases respectively, with 8 bases between them. The CDR3 DNA reads TGTGCCAGCAGTTTAACTAGGGGCACCGGGGAGCTGTTTTTT. This gives the protein CASSLTRGTGELFF.

This clonotype was counted at least ten times. The rearrangement joins TRBV15 to TRBJ2-3; a possible D gene is TRBD2 (7 bases). Trimming took 9 bases from V and 5 from J, leaving 21 bases between them. From germline, CDR1 is LNHNV and CDR2 YYDKDF (reference sequence). The CDR3 is 15 residues long. The chain's CDR3 is CATKGGAAGEDTQYF. CDR3 sequence (DNA): TGTGCCACTAAGGGGGGGGCGGCGGGAGAAGATACGCAGTATTTT.

There are many counts of this clonotype. The genes are TRBV7-8 and TRBJ1-3; 7 positions agree with TRBD1. The CDR3 is 15 residues long. CDR1 and CDR2 (germline): SGHVS, FQNEAQ. With V trimmed by 5 bases and J by 4 bases, 8 bases remained unmatched. CDR3 nucleotide sequence: TGTGCCAGCAGCAGTACCGGGACAGCCGGAAACACCATATATTTT. It yields the protein CASSSTGTAGNTIYF.

This clonotype turned up a few times. The gene calls are TRBV19 and TRBJ2-7; no reliable D call. This CDR3 comprises 13 residues. In germline, CDR1 is LNHDA, CDR2 SQIVND (reference sequence). Between the trimmed V and J ends, which lost 9 bases and 0 bases, there was a span of 12 bases. CDR3 coding DNA: TGTGCCAGATTGGACGGATACTCCTACGAGCAGTACTTC. Translated: CARLDGYSYEQYF.

The chain has TRBV7-4 and TRBJ2-5; D possibly uses TRBD1 or TRBD2 (5 bases each). This CDR3 has 13 amino acids. The V and J ends lost 1 base and 9 bases respectively, with 12 bases between them. Germline assignment: CDR1 SGHVT and CDR2 SQSDAQ. This CDR3 is CASSLVVGEPQYF. DNA of the CDR3: TGTGCCAGCAGCTTAGTGGTGGGGGAGCCCCAGTACTTC.

The chain recombines TRBV6-2 or TRBV6-3 with TRBJ1-4; D unclear. With 2 bases removed from V and 5 bases from J, the gap between germline ends came to 12 bases. The CDR3 extends over 15 amino acids. Per the germline V gene, CDR1 is MNHEY and CDR2 is SVGEGT. The CDR3 is CASSYEAFTNEKLFF. Written as DNA, the CDR3 is TGTGCCAGCAGTTACGAGGCTTTTACCAATGAAAAACTGTTTTTT.

This clonotype was seen only a few times. The J gene is TRBJ2-2, the V gene TRBV7-9, with D perhaps TRBD2 (5 bases). V gave up 0 bases and J gave up 6 bases, with 8 bases separating them. Germline CDR1 reads SEHNR; CDR2 reads FQNEAQ (reference sequence). The CDR3 is 14 residues long. The CDR3 loop reads CASSLALASGELFF. The CDR3 coding sequence is TGTGCCAGCAGCTTAGCATTAGCGTCCGGGGAGCTGTTTTTT.

This clonotype was counted only a few times. This chain joins TRBV12-3 or TRBV12-4 and TRBJ2-4, with a weak D call TRBD1 (6 bases). This CDR3 has 20 residues. Trimming left V 6 bases short and J 0 bases short, with 27 bases between. The CDR3 region is CASSGSENSDRFLAKNIQYF. The CDR3 nucleotides read TGTGCCAGCAGCGGATCCGAGAACTCCGACAGGTTCTTAGCCAAAAACATTCAGTACTTC.

This clonotype has a count of ten or more. V and J are TRBV7-2 and TRBJ1-1, with a possible D match to TRBD1 (6 bases). Germline CDR1 reads SGHTA; CDR2 reads FQGNSA. This CDR3 has 16 residues. V was pared by 5 bases and J by 8 bases, with 24 bases between. The CDR3: CASSPTRTQGGGEAFF. Written as DNA, the CDR3 is TGTGCCAGCAGCCCGACCCGGACCCAAGGTGGGGGCGAAGCTTTCTTT.

The rearrangement links TRBV11-2 to TRBJ2-3; D is unclear. Germline V CDR1 and CDR2: SGHAT, FQNNGV. Between the trimmed V and J ends, which lost 4 bases and 2 bases, there was a span of 10 bases. This CDR3 has 14 residues. CDR3 DNA: TGTGCCAGCAGCTGGAGTAGGCTCACAGATACGCAGTATTTT. Its protein product is CASSWSRLTDTQYF.

This clonotype was picked up many times. V is TRBV7-2 and J is TRBJ2-1; D remains ambiguous. This CDR3 has 13 amino acids. CDR1 is SGHTA and CDR2 is FQGNSA in the germline V gene. V was pared by 5 bases and J by 7 bases, with 12 bases between. The CDR3 loop reads CASSVTRKNEQFF. The CDR3 nucleotides are TGTGCCAGCAGCGTAACCCGTAAGAATGAGCAGTTCTTC.

The V and J genes are TRBV20-1 and TRBJ2-3; TRBD1 agrees at 8 bases. The CDR3 extends over 15 amino acids. V dropped 0 bases and J dropped 4; count of bases not matched to a gene: 6. Germline V gene data show CDR1 as DFQATT and CDR2 as SNEGSKA (reference sequence). The CDR3 region is CSARDNNRGADTQYF. CDR3 DNA sequence: TGCAGTGCTAGAGATAATAACAGGGGGGCAGATACGCAGTATTTT.

The sample holds a few counts of this clonotype. The rearrangement joins TRBV18 to TRBJ2-6; TRBD1 matches 10 bases. The V segment lost 3 bases and the J segment 0 bases; nucleotides outside the gene matches: 8. CDR3 length: 19 amino acids. Per the germline V gene, CDR1 is KGHSH and CDR2 is LQKENI. This CDR3 reads CASSPLGTGESSGANVLTF. The CDR3, as DNA: TGTGCCAGCTCACCCCTAGGGACAGGGGAAAGCTCTGGGGCCAACGTCCTGACTTTC.

J is TRBJ2-7 and V is TRBV28; 7 bases agree with TRBD1. This CDR3 is built from 14 residues. CDR1 MDHEN and CDR2 SYDVKM come from the germline V gene. Losses at the gene ends were 6 bases for V and 2 bases for J; bases not matched to a gene: 7. CDR3 DNA: TGTGCCAGCAGAAAGGACAGGAGGCCCTACGAGCAGTACTTC. This encodes CASRKDRRPYEQYF.

V is TRBV28 and J is TRBJ2-3; 8 positions agree with TRBD2. This CDR3 contains 16 residues. With 2 bases clipped from V and 2 bases from J, the junction kept 6 bases outside the gene matches. CDR1 is MDHEN and CDR2 is SYDVKM in the germline V gene. CDR3 loop: CASSLGRGADTDTQYF. The CDR3, as DNA: TGTGCCAGCAGTTTAGGGCGGGGGGCCGACACAGATACGCAGTATTTT.